This entry describes one T cell receptor (beta chain). These data originate in a study of CD8 T cells in Susac syndrome. Random hexamers were used to reverse transcribe an amount of roughly 0.5 to 1 ug RNA. A single record per CDR3 protein comes from TCRdb applying MiXCR to the immunoSEQ multiplex PCR reads. The table shows about 250,000 distinct CDR3 sequences, with around 93% occurring only once. Germline CDR1 and CDR2: ENHRY and SYGVKD. CDR3 length equals 15 residues. The ends were cut back, 0 bases at V and 13 bases at J, with 18 bases in the middle. The source is a human donor with multiple sclerosis. V and J are TRBV10-3 and TRBJ1-4; D unresolved. Sequencing used CD4+ T cells from PBMCs. The CDR3 sequence: CAISESTGVPSGLFF. CDR3 nucleotide sequence: TGTGCCATCAGTGAGTCGACTGGCGTGCCCTCAGGACTGTTTTTT.